The 15 T cell receptor beta chains below were found in one sample sequenced in a study of OX40 agonist ivuxolimab in advanced cancers. The method was immunoSEQ multiplex PCR; TCRdb's version includes in-frame clones alone and lacks a portion of them. The sample shows some 44,000 clones, about 85% of them seen only once. The sequencing here drew on CD4+ or CD8+ T cells sorted from blood, taken in a trial of the OX40 agonist ivuxolimab. These receptors came from an adult with an advanced solid tumor such as melanoma, head and neck, liver or kidney cancer.

The sample holds one count of this clone. The rearrangement joins TRBV28 to TRBJ1-1; possible D gene TRBD1, 5 bases. The CDR3 loop spans 13 amino acids. The V gene lost 6 bases and the J gene lost 7 bases, with 15 bases spanning the gap. Germline loops: CDR1 MDHEN, CDR2 SYDVKM. CDR3 sequence reads: CASSRGGAGEAFF. The CDR3 nucleotides read TGTGCCAGCAGCCGCGGCGGGGCGGGTGAAGCTTTCTTT.

V is TRBV7-6 and J is TRBJ2-5; D might be TRBD1 (6 bases). CDR1 SGHVS and CDR2 FNYEAQ come from the germline V gene. V was clipped by 2 bases and J by 5 bases, with 15 bases between them. CDR3 length: 15 amino acids. The CDR3 sequence is CASSLSGVRRETQYF. Here the CDR3 DNA reads TGTGCCAGCAGCTTATCAGGGGTGAGGCGTGAGACCCAGTACTTC.

The chain uses TRBV13 and TRBJ2-2; 9 bases line up with TRBD2. The CDR3 consists of 18 residues. Losses at the gene ends were 0 bases for V and 10 bases for J; bases not matched to a gene: 15. Per the germline V gene, CDR1 is PRHDT and CDR2 is FYEKMQ (reference sequence). CDR3: CASSLGNGLAGSWEELFF. In nucleotides, the CDR3 is TGTGCCAGCAGCTTAGGAAACGGGCTAGCGGGATCTTGGGAGGAGCTGTTTTTT.

This rearrangement joins TRBV5-1 to TRBJ2-2, with D unclear. This CDR3 contains 13 residues. Trimming pared 4 bases from V and 6 bases from J, leaving 10 bases between. In germline, CDR1 is SGHRS, CDR2 YFSETQ. The CDR3 spells CASSQDQAGELFF. CDR3 in DNA: TGCGCCAGCAGCCAAGACCAGGCCGGGGAGCTGTTTTTT.

V usage is TRBV30 and J usage is TRBJ2-5, with D tentatively TRBD1 (5 bases). Trimming stripped 0 bases from V and 5 bases from J, with 13 bases between. The CDR3 spans 14 residues. Looked up from germline, CDR1 is GTSNPN and CDR2 is SVGIG (reference sequence). CDR3 sequence reads: CAWSVRGLGETQYF. The DNA of the CDR3 is TGTGCCTGGAGTGTAAGGGGTCTGGGGGAGACCCAGTACTTC.

V is TRBV15 and J is TRBJ1-2; D remains ambiguous. Trimming took 1 base from V and 8 from J, leaving 20 bases between them. Germline assignment: CDR1 LNHNV and CDR2 YYDKDF (reference sequence). This CDR3 has 16 amino acids. The DNA of the CDR3 is TGTGCCACCAGCAGAGGGGATCAGAGTGGCGGAATCGGCTACACCTTC. Protein: CATSRGDQSGGIGYTF.

This chain links TRBV4-2 with TRBJ1-5; D may be TRBD1 (5 bases). The germline V and J ends were trimmed by 0 bases and 5 bases, with 14 bases remaining between them. Germline loops: CDR1 LGHNA, CDR2 YNFKEQ. This CDR3 contains 16 residues. CDR3: CASSQDGTGGYQPQHF. The CDR3, as DNA: TGTGCCAGCAGCCAAGATGGAACAGGAGGGTATCAGCCCCAGCATTTT.

The chain uses TRBV28 and TRBJ1-2, with D possibly being TRBD1 (5 bases). The V end lost 2 bases, the J end lost 5 bases, and 12 bases lay between the germline ends. The CDR3 contains 14 residues. Per germline, CDR1 MDHEN and CDR2 SYDVKM. The CDR3 loop is CASSLGSGGYGYTF. The CDR3 nucleotides read TGTGCCAGCAGTTTAGGCTCCGGGGGGTATGGCTACACCTTC.

This clone was seen a few times. CDR3: CASSFTGSSYEQYF. CDR3 nucleotides: TGTGCCAGCAGCTTTACAGGGAGCTCCTACGAGCAGTACTTC. The rearrangement joins TRBV7-9 to TRBJ2-7; a possible D gene is TRBD1 (6 bases). The germline CDR1 and CDR2 sequences are SEHNR and FQNEAQ (reference sequence). The V gene lost 3 bases and the J gene lost 0 bases, with 9 bases spanning the gap. The CDR3 loop spans 14 amino acids.

The rearrangement uses TRBV6-5 and TRBJ1-3, with 7 bases identical to TRBD1. This CDR3 comprises 13 residues. Germline CDR1 is MNHEY and CDR2 is SVGAGI. Trimming cost V 6 bases and J 4 bases; bases outside gene matches: 3. The CDR3 DNA sequence: TGTGCCAGCAGACAGGGGTCAGGAAACACCATATATTTT. This gives the protein CASRQGSGNTIYF.

The chain links TRBV4-1 to TRBJ2-1, with TRBD2 matching 13 bases. V lost 2 bases to trimming and J lost 10 bases; unmatched junction nucleotides: 11. This CDR3 is 17 amino acids long. CDR1 is MGHRA, CDR2 YSYEKL, per germline. CDR3 sequence: CASSQRTSGRLLEEQFF. The CDR3 nucleotides read TGCGCCAGCAGCCAACGGACTAGCGGGAGACTATTGGAGGAGCAGTTCTTC.

The CDR3 loop reads CASSQTQGNYGYTF. Written as DNA, the CDR3 is TGCGCCAGCAGCCAGACACAGGGGAACTATGGCTACACCTTC. The chain combines TRBV5-1 with TRBJ1-2; 7 bases line up with TRBD1. Germline V gene lookup returns CDR1 SGHRS and CDR2 YFSETQ. V gave up 4 bases and J gave up 2 bases; unmatched junction bases: 5. This CDR3 spans 14 amino acids. Full variable domain (outside the CDR3, taken from reference TRBV5-1 and TRBJ1-2): KAGVTQTPRYLIKTRGQQVTLSCSPISGHRSVSWYQQTPGQGLQFLFEYFSETQRNKGNFPGRFSGRQFSNSRSEMNVSTLELGDSALYLCASSQTQGNYGYTFGSGTRLTVV.

This sequence joins TRBV7-3 and TRBJ2-6, with D unclear. With 5 bases removed from V and 1 base from J, the gap between germline ends came to 21 bases. Germline V gene sequence: CDR1 SGHTA, CDR2 FQGTGA. The CDR3 is 19 amino acids. The CDR3 region has the DNA TGTGCCAGCAGCCTATCCAAACAGATTCCCTCTTCTGGGGCCAACGTCCTGACTTTC. The encoded protein is CASSLSKQIPSSGANVLTF.

The V and J genes are TRBV5-1 and TRBJ1-4, with 8 bases fitting TRBD1. Unmatched junction bases numbered 4, after V lost 4 bases and J lost 8 bases. The CDR3 spans 13 residues. Germline V gene sequence: CDR1 SGHRS, CDR2 YFSETQ. The chain's CDR3 is CASSPRTGEKLFF. The CDR3 bases are TGCGCCAGCAGCCCCCGGACAGGGGAAAAACTGTTTTTT.

CDR3 DNA: TGTGCCTGGAGTGGGGTCTGGAGGAACACTGAAGCTTTCTTT. Residues: CAWSGVWRNTEAFF. The chain recombines TRBV30 with TRBJ1-1; D gene uncertain. CDR1 GTSNPN and CDR2 SVGIG come from the germline V gene (reference sequence). The V end lost 1 base, the J end lost 1 base, and 10 bases lay between the germline ends. The CDR3 length is 14 residues.